This T cell receptor beta chain was recovered during a study of cytomegalovirus exposure and HLA in healthy donors. Points from the study as a whole: Productive rates of about 90% or about 30% were seen for most TCR beta V segments in an earlier analysis. The study dropped some indistinguishable V segments, TRBV6-2 and TRBV6-3 among them. The majority of CMV-associated TCR beta chains were reported as apparently HLA-restricted in a later analysis. Association of under 20,000 TCR beta sequences with HLA alleles was found at 0.05 false discovery rate in a later analysis.

Of note for this clone: The antigen is undetermined.

V lost 6 bases, J lost 3 bases, and 6 bases lay in between. CDR3 size: 13 residues. The germline V gene encodes CDR1 SEHNR and CDR2 FQNEAQ (reference sequence). The PCR ran on 60 Vbeta and 13 Jbeta primers. Sequencing used immunoSEQ multiplex PCR; TCRdb keeps in-frame clones, though not all of them. The table records about 120,000 clones, 76% of them present only once. The clonotype comes from a woman aged 40 to 55 in good health and CMV-seropositive. The sequenced material came from PBMCs. The chain joins TRBV7-9 to TRBJ2-6, with D uncertain. The CDR3 coding sequence is TGTGCCAGCAGTGGCATTGGGGCCAACGTCCTGACTTTC. Its translation: CASSGIGANVLTF.